This T cell receptor beta chain originates from a study of T cells expressing NK-cell markers. Study results and caveats: For five or six donors, the dominant NKG2C+ clonotypes made up roughly 1.0-7.5% of their CD8+ T cells. Questions lingered over whether expanded NKG2C+ T cell clones were HCMV-specific.

As the method of synthesis, 5'RACE template switching with UMIs yielded TCR beta cDNA. After re-calling the 5' RACE reads, TCRdb lists one entry per CDR3 protein, DNA absent. This sample's table reports about 260,000 distinct CDR3 sequences. Germline assignment: CDR1 MGHDK and CDR2 SYGVNS. CDR3 length: 12 residues. For this clonotype: Its specificity is not known.

This chain joins TRBV25-1 and TRBJ2-6. This sequence was found in a young man in good health. Sequenced material: blood T cells: a sorted CD56 or NKG2C T cell subset, CD4+ or CD8+ T cells, or bulk PBMC T cells (not recorded which). CDR3 sequence: CASSTGANVLTF.